A selection of T cell receptor beta chains follows, all from one sample in a study of blood T cell repertoires in COVID-19. TCRdb's copy holds only in-frame clones and misses some; the assay was immunoSEQ multiplex PCR. Of roughly 100,000 clones listed, around 90% are singletons. The specimen was peripheral blood. The origin of the receptors is a woman aged 45-59 years with COVID-19, enrolled during active disease. Each CDR3 is given with its conserved first and last residue. A D gene is named only where the DNA matches it firmly. Some rows mark clone size as missing; the rest say once, few, many or name a class of expanded clone.

J,V,D,size,DNA,CDR3
TRBJ1-2,TRBV4-1,-,once,TGCGCCAGCAGCGAAAGAGTTCCGGGATTAGACGGCTACACCTTC,CASSERVPGLDGYTF
TRBJ2-1,TRBV18,-,-,TGTGCCAGCTCACCACAACAGTACAATGAGCAGTTCTTC,CASSPQQYNEQFF
TRBJ2-5,TRBV3-1/TRBV3-2,-,-,TGTGCCAGCAGCCAAGAGACAGTTTCCCAGTACTTC,CASSQETVSQYF
TRBJ1-1,TRBV7-3,-,once,TGTGCCAGCAGCACAGGGTATTCGCCTGAAGCTTTCTTT,CASSTGYSPEAFF
TRBJ2-4,TRBV9,TRBD2,once,TGTGCCAGCAGCCCTTCCGTCCCTCTAGCGGGGCAAAACATTCAGTACTTC,CASSPSVPLAGQNIQYF
TRBJ1-1,TRBV29-1,TRBD1,-,TGCAGCGTCGTGGGACAGGGGGACACTGAAGCTTTCTTT,CSVVGQGDTEAFF
TRBJ2-5,TRBV30,-,-,TGTGCCTGGAGAGGGGGGGGAGAGACCCAGTACTTC,CAWRGGGETQYF
TRBJ1-1,TRBV5-1,TRBD1,-,TGCGCCAGCAGCTCAAACTCAGGGACAGGGGGAACTGAAGCTTTCTTT,CASSSNSGTGGTEAFF
TRBJ2-3,TRBV30,TRBD2,-,TGTGCCTGGAGTGTAGGGCTAGCGGGTAGCACAGATACGCAGTATTTT,CAWSVGLAGSTDTQYF
TRBJ1-1,TRBV28,-,-,TGTGCCAGCACCCCGGCCGGGGGTATGAACACTGAAGCTTTCTTT,CASTPAGGMNTEAFF
TRBJ1-1,TRBV6-5,-,-,TGTGCCAGCAGTCCAGGGAATTGGGCTTTCTTT,CASSPGNWAFF
TRBJ2-7,TRBV14,-,once,TGTGCCAGCAGCCAAGTATCCGCCGGTTTCTACGAGCAGTACTTC,CASSQVSAGFYEQYF
TRBJ1-3,TRBV28,TRBD1,-,TGTGCCAGCAGTTTCAACAGGGGTGTAGGAAACACCATATATTTT,CASSFNRGVGNTIYF
TRBJ2-7,TRBV12-3/TRBV12-4,-,few,TGTGCCAGCAGCCCCCCCGGGGTCTACGAGCAGTACTTC,CASSPPGVYEQYF
TRBJ2-3,TRBV2,TRBD2,once,TGTGCCAGCAGCCCCCGGGGGGGTTCCACAGATACGCAGTATTTT,CASSPRGGSTDTQYF
TRBJ1-6,TRBV7-9,TRBD1,-,TGTGCCAGCAGCTTAATAGAGGACAGGGCCAATTCACCCCTCCACTTT,CASSLIEDRANSPLHF
TRBJ2-2,TRBV10-3,-,-,TGTGCCATCCACGGGGAAGGGACCGGGGAGCTGTTTTTT,CAIHGEGTGELFF
TRBJ1-1,TRBV10-3,-,-,TGTGCCATCAGTCTCAACGACCACGGCGGGGGAATGAACACTGAAGCTTTCTTT,CAISLNDHGGGMNTEAFF
TRBJ1-2,TRBV4-1,-,-,TGCGCCAGCAGCCAAGATCGGGGTTTGGGCTATGGCTACACCTTC,CASSQDRGLGYGYTF
TRBJ1-5,TRBV30,TRBD1,-,TGTGCCTGGAGCACGGGACAGGATGACAATCAGCCCCAGCATTTT,CAWSTGQDDNQPQHF
TRBJ1-3,TRBV6-5,-,once,TGTGCCAGCAGTTACGCTCTAGGGGTCGGAAACACCATATATTTT,CASSYALGVGNTIYF
TRBJ2-1,TRBV28,-,once,TGTGCCACCTCAAGACTAGTTCTACTAAGTGAGCAGTTCTTC,CATSRLVLLSEQFF
TRBJ1-2,TRBV7-2,TRBD1,few,TGTGCCAGCAGCTTACAGGGGGCTCGGGGCTACACCTTC,CASSLQGARGYTF
TRBJ1-1,TRBV9,-,-,TGTGCCAGCAGCAAACAGGGAAACACTGAAGCTTTCTTT,CASSKQGNTEAFF
TRBJ1-2,TRBV6-5,-,once,TGTGCCAGCAGTTACTCGCTGCACAATAACTATGGCTACACCTTC,CASSYSLHNNYGYTF
TRBJ1-2,TRBV20-1,TRBD1,-,TGCAGTGCTAGTGACCCCAGCCCTCCAAGGGGGCAGGACTATGGCTACACCTTC,CSASDPSPPRGQDYGYTF
TRBJ2-3,TRBV10-3,TRBD2,-,TGTGCCTCCAGGACCGGGGGGAGGACAGATACGCAGTATTTT,CASRTGGRTDTQYF
TRBJ1-5,TRBV28,-,-,TGTGCCAGCAGCCAGCACCACAGAAACAATCAGCCCCAGCATTTT,CASSQHHRNNQPQHF
TRBJ1-2,TRBV18,TRBD1,-,TGTGCCAGCTCACCCGCGGACAGGCTAGCTAACTATGGCTACACCTTC,CASSPADRLANYGYTF
TRBJ2-5,TRBV6-2/TRBV6-3,TRBD1,-,TGTGCCAGCAGCCTGGACAGGGAGACCCAGTACTTC,CASSLDRETQYF
TRBJ1-5,TRBV7-9,TRBD1,-,TGTGCCAGCAGTTCTATGACAGGGGGTCGGAATCAGCCCCAGCATTTT,CASSSMTGGRNQPQHF
TRBJ2-7,TRBV5-4,TRBD1,-,TGTGCCAGCAGCATTGACAGGGGATACAACGAGCAGTACTTC,CASSIDRGYNEQYF
TRBJ1-5,TRBV6-1,-,-,TGTGCCAGCAGTGAAGTTCAGGGCGATCAGCCCCAGCATTTT,CASSEVQGDQPQHF
TRBJ2-7,TRBV6-6,-,-,TGTGCCAGCAGGGCAGACTACGAGCAGTACTTC,CASRADYEQYF
TRBJ1-5,TRBV27,-,-,TGTGCCAGCAGTGGGGGGGGTAGCAATCAGCCCCAGCATTTT,CASSGGGSNQPQHF
TRBJ2-4,TRBV28,TRBD2,-,TGTGCCAGCAGTTTAGCCGCGGGGAGGGACATTCAGTACTTC,CASSLAAGRDIQYF
TRBJ2-7,TRBV10-2,-,-,TGCGCCACCCAGGACAGCGGAGTCTCCTACGAGCAGTACTTC,CATQDSGVSYEQYF